These 5 T cell receptor beta chains came from one sample sequenced in a study of control samples from healthy donors and cancer patients. Clones were sequenced by immunoSEQ multiplex PCR, and TCRdb holds only the in-frame ones, with some missing. The data show roughly 170,000 clones, 90% to 95% seen once. What was sequenced was blood. The source is a woman aged 55-75 years in good health.

Worth noting for this clone: The junction departs from germline at one end; a sequencing error may be responsible. The chain links TRBV6-5 to TRBJ2-7; TRBD1 agrees at 7 bases. The CDR3 has 15 amino acids. Germline V CDR1 and CDR2: MNHEY, SVGAGI. CDR3 nucleotide sequence: TGTGCCAGCAGTTACTCCGGGACAGTCTCCGACGAGCAGTACTTC. It is translated as CASSYSGTVSDEQYF.

The V and J genes are TRBV18 and TRBJ1-2; 8 nucleotides match TRBD1. V lost 6 bases, J lost 8 bases, and 8 bases stayed unmatched. The germline gives CDR1 KGHSH, CDR2 LQKENI. This CDR3 is 13 amino acids long. CDR3 region: CASSPQGARGYTF. In DNA form, the CDR3 reads TGTGCCAGCTCTCCCCAGGGGGCGAGGGGCTACACCTTC.

The chain combines TRBV5-1 with TRBJ1-2; D call uncertain. The CDR3 is 14 amino acids. The ends were cut back, 0 bases at V and 1 base at J, with 7 bases in the middle. The germline gives CDR1 SGHRS, CDR2 YFSETQ. The CDR3 sequence: CASSLGHLNYGYTF. DNA for the CDR3: TGCGCCAGCAGCTTGGGACACCTTAACTATGGCTACACCTTC.

The genes are TRBV9 and TRBJ1-2; maybe TRBD1 (5 bases). Trimming removed 1 base from V and 3 bases from J, with 13 bases in between. The CDR3 has 15 amino acids. Germline lookup yields CDR1 SGDLS and CDR2 YYNGEE. CDR3 sequence reads: CASSVRGDEDYGYTF. CDR3 DNA: TGTGCCAGCAGCGTACGGGGGGACGAAGACTATGGCTACACCTTC.

This clone was observed a single time. Mismatch with germline at one junction end may stem from a read error. This chain uses TRBV14 with TRBJ1-6; 7 bases match TRBD1. The CDR3 is 16 amino acids. Germline loops: CDR1 SGHDN, CDR2 FVKESK. CDR3 residues: CASSRETGLYDSPLHF. The CDR3 region has the DNA TGTGCCAGCAGCCGGGAGACAGGGCTCTATGATTCACCCCTCCACTTT.